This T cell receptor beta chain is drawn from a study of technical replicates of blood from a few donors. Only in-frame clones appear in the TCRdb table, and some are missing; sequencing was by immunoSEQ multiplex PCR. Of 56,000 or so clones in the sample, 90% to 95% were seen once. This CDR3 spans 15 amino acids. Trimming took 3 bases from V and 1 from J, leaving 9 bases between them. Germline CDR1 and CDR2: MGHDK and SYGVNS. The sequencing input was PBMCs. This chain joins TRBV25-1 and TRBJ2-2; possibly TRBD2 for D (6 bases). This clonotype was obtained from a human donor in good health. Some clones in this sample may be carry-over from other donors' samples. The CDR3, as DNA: TGTGCCAGCAGTGAGGGACTTCTGAACACCGGGGAGCTGTTTTTT. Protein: CASSEGLLNTGELFF.